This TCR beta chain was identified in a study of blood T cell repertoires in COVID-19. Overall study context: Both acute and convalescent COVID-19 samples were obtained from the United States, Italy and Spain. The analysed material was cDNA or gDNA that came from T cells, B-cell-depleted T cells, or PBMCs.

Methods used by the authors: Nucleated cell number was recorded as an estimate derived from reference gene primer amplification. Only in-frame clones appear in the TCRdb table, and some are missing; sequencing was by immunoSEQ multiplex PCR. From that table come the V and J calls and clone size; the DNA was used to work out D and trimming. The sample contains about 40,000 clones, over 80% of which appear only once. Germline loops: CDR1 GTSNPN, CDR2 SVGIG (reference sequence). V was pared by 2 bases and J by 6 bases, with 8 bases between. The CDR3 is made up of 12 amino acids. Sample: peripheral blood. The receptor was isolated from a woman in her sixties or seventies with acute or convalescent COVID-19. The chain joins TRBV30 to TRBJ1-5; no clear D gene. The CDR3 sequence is CAWSQGSQPQHF. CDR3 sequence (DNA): TGTGCCTGGAGTCAAGGGAGTCAGCCCCAGCATTTT.